The source of this T cell receptor (beta chain) is a study of PD-L1 blockade in urothelial cancer. Study information: Patients began atezolizumab, 1,200 mg intravenously every 3 weeks, in the mid-2010s.

With 6 bases clipped from V and 9 bases from J, the junction kept 8 bases outside the gene matches. The CDR3 sequence is 14 residues long. Germline loops: CDR1 SGHVS, CDR2 FQNEAQ. Time point here: peripheral blood 6 weeks after treatment start. The cohort comprised individuals with locally advanced or metastatic urothelial carcinoma. This table comes from immunoSEQ multiplex PCR, and its TCRdb copy is limited to in-frame clones, with some not included. The sample includes some 51,000 clones, around nine tenths of them seen just once. This TCR came from a man aged 55 to 69 with urothelial cancer. The genes are TRBV7-8 and TRBJ1-6, with 7 bases aligning to TRBD1. This specimen was PBMCs, taken around atezolizumab (anti-PD-L1) treatment. CDR3 residues: CASSSDRVGSPLHF. CDR3 bases: TGTGCCAGCAGTAGCGACAGGGTAGGTTCACCCCTCCACTTT.